These 25 T cell receptor beta chains came from one sample sequenced in a study of cytomegalovirus exposure and HLA in healthy donors. In the PCR, 60 Vbeta and 13 Jbeta primers were used. The assay was immunoSEQ multiplex PCR, and TCRdb's table has in-frame clones only and misses some. The sample lists 100,000 to 150,000 clones, approximately 74% occurring once. Material: PBMCs. These receptors were taken from a man between 40 and 49 years old in good health and CMV-seropositive.

The count of this clone is one. The chain has TRBV9 and TRBJ2-1, with a tentative D call TRBD1 (6 bases). Germline V gene lookup returns CDR1 SGDLS and CDR2 YYNGEE. The CDR3 totals 15 residues. Trimming removed 3 bases from V and 2 bases from J, with 12 bases in between. Here the CDR3 DNA reads TGTGCCAGCAGCGCTACTGGGGGCGCCTACAATGAGCAGTTCTTC. Protein: CASSATGGAYNEQFF.

The V and J genes are TRBV5-1 and TRBJ2-7, with TRBD2 matching 11 bases. After removal of 4 bases from V and 6 bases from J, the junction contained 6 bases not matched to a gene. Looked up from germline, CDR1 is SGHRS and CDR2 is YFSETQ. This CDR3 region has 14 residues. This CDR3 is CASSPGLAAREQYF. The CDR3 DNA is TGCGCCAGCAGCCCGGGACTAGCGGCCCGCGAGCAGTACTTC. The variable domain in full, with the rest retrieved from reference TRBV5-1 and TRBJ2-7, is KAGVTQTPRYLIKTRGQQVTLSCSPISGHRSVSWYQQTPGQGLQFLFEYFSETQRNKGNFPGRFSGRQFSNSRSEMNVSTLELGDSALYLCASSPGLAAREQYFGPGTRLTVT.

This chain joins TRBV7-2 and TRBJ1-4; 7 bases are shared with TRBD1. CDR1 and CDR2 (germline): SGHTA, FQGNSA. The V segment lost 5 bases and the J segment 3 bases; nucleotides outside the gene matches: 6. The CDR3 totals 15 residues. CDR3 loop: CASSLTGSANEKLFF. CDR3 DNA sequence: TGTGCCAGCAGCCTGACAGGGTCGGCTAATGAAAAACTGTTTTTT.

V is TRBV11-3 and J is TRBJ1-3; 10 bases map to TRBD1. The germline V gene encodes CDR1 SGHNT and CDR2 YENEEA. V lost 1 base and J lost 2; bases outside the gene matches: 2. The CDR3 runs 16 residues. CDR3 in DNA: TGTGCCAGCAGCTTAGGACAGGGGGCCCCTGGAAACACCATATATTTT. As protein: CASSLGQGAPGNTIYF.

Concerning this clone: The same CDR3 is also encoded by other DNA sequences in this sample. The chain uses TRBV7-2 and TRBJ1-1; 8 nucleotides line up with TRBD1. CDR1 SGHTA and CDR2 FQGNSA come from the germline V gene. The trim removed 5 bases at V and 8 bases at J, leaving 7 bases unmatched. This CDR3 contains 13 residues. DNA of the CDR3: TGTGCCAGCAGCGCCGACAGGGGAGCCGAAGCTTTCTTT. This sequence encodes CASSADRGAEAFF.

V gene TRBV28 combines with J gene TRBJ2-1; 7 nucleotides agree with TRBD1. This CDR3 is built from 14 residues. The germline V gene has CDR1 MDHEN and CDR2 SYDVKM. V dropped 6 bases and J dropped 3; count of bases not matched to a gene: 5. The CDR3 sequence is CASRTGQHYNEQFF. CDR3 nucleotides: TGTGCCAGCAGGACGGGACAGCACTACAATGAGCAGTTCTTC.

As concerns this clone: Other DNA sequences in this specimen translate into the identical CDR3. The chain links TRBV5-1 to TRBJ1-1, with TRBD1 as a possible D gene (5 bases). V was clipped by 5 bases and J by 0 bases, with 11 bases between them. The germline gives CDR1 SGHRS, CDR2 YFSETQ. The CDR3 is 14 amino acids. The chain's CDR3 is CASRVDSLNTEAFF. CDR3 nucleotides: TGCGCCAGCAGAGTCGACAGCTTGAACACTGAAGCTTTCTTT.

CDR3 in DNA: TGTGCCAGCAGCTTAGGTGGCGGGTACCAAGAGACCCAGTACTTC. It codes for CASSLGGGYQETQYF. This chain links TRBV5-8 with TRBJ2-5, with a weak D call TRBD2 (5 bases). CDR1 is SGHTS and CDR2 is YDEGEE in the germline V gene. This CDR3 comprises 15 residues. Trimming cost V 2 bases and J 0 bases, with 11 bases left between them.

V and J are TRBV27 and TRBJ2-3, with D tentatively TRBD2 (5 bases). There are 15 residues in the CDR3. Between the trimmed V and J ends, which lost 4 bases and 2 bases, there was a span of 13 bases. Germline V gene data show CDR1 as MNHEY and CDR2 as SMNVEV (reference sequence). The CDR3 DNA sequence: TGTGCCAGCAGTTCCTGGAGGAGGAACACAGATACGCAGTATTTT. It is translated as CASSSWRRNTDTQYF.

This sequence joins TRBV5-8 and TRBJ2-7; D gene uncertain. V was clipped by 4 bases and J by 4 bases, with 15 bases between them. CDR3 length equals 14 residues. Germline assignment: CDR1 SGHTS and CDR2 YDEGEE. The CDR3 bases are TGTGCCAGCAGCATCCACAGAAACCGTTACGAGCAGTACTTC. Amino acid sequence: CASSIHRNRYEQYF.

This chain's CDR3 is CASSPTTRNKNSPLHF. The CDR3 nucleotides read TGTGCCAGCAGCCCAACTACCCGAAATAAAAATTCACCCCTCCACTTT. The V call is TRBV4-2, the J call TRBJ1-6; no firm D call. Germline CDR1 is LGHNA and CDR2 is YNFKEQ. Deletions cut 4 bases from V and 7 bases from J, with 17 bases between. The CDR3 loop spans 16 amino acids.

This clone was seen a few times. The CDR3 spells CASSLDPGANTGELFF. The CDR3 DNA reads TGCGCCAGCAGCTTGGATCCGGGGGCGAACACCGGGGAGCTGTTTTTT. V usage is TRBV5-1 and J usage is TRBJ2-2; D is perhaps TRBD2 (6 bases). There are 16 residues in the CDR3. Germline loops: CDR1 SGHRS, CDR2 YFSETQ. V lost 0 bases and J 0 bases, leaving 9 bases between the germline ends.

The CDR3 DNA sequence: TGTGCCAGCAGGGGGCAGTTGGGGTCCTACAATGAGCAGTTCTTC. Its translation is CASRGQLGSYNEQFF. The J gene is TRBJ2-1, the V gene TRBV25-1; D may be TRBD1 (5 bases). The germline V gene has CDR1 MGHDK and CDR2 SYGVNS. The V and J ends lost 6 bases and 1 base respectively, with 13 bases between them. The CDR3 extends over 15 amino acids.

The chain joins TRBV7-6 to TRBJ2-1; D unclear. The CDR3 spans 11 residues. Trimming took 3 bases from V and 10 from J, leaving 7 bases between them. Germline CDR1 SGHVS, CDR2 FNYEAQ. For the CDR3, the DNA is TGTGCCAGCAGCTTTAGGAGCGAGCAGTTCTTC. It encodes CASSFRSEQFF.

The rearrangement uses TRBV28 and TRBJ2-7; 10 nucleotides line up with TRBD2. The CDR3 contains 15 residues. CDR1 and CDR2 from the germline V gene are MDHEN and SYDVKM. With 4 bases clipped from V and 3 bases from J, the junction kept 6 bases outside the gene matches. CDR3 protein: CASSSSSGRVYEQYF. Written as DNA, the CDR3 is TGTGCCAGCAGTTCCTCTAGCGGGAGAGTCTACGAGCAGTACTTC.

The chain combines TRBV2 with TRBJ2-5; D uncertain. Near its end, the DNA agrees better with TRBJ2-7, so the J call may be wrong. Germline V gene lookup returns CDR1 SNHLY and CDR2 FYNNEI. This CDR3 is 16 amino acids long. This chain's CDR3 is CASSEKKLRLSNEQYF. DNA for the CDR3: TGTGCCAGCAGTGAAAAGAAGCTTCGCCTATCCAACGAGCAGTACTTC.

Only a few counts were recorded for this clone. V is TRBV4-2 and J is TRBJ1-5; D is possibly TRBD1 (5 bases). The V end was cut by 0 bases, the J end by 3 bases, with 15 bases between. The V gene's germline CDR1 is LGHNA and CDR2 YNFKEQ. CDR3 length: 17 residues. The CDR3 region is CASSQEGGAGDNQPQHF. CDR3 DNA sequence: TGTGCCAGCAGCCAAGAAGGAGGGGCCGGGGACAATCAGCCCCAGCATTTT.

A few counts support this clone. The gene calls are TRBV28 and TRBJ2-7; possible D gene TRBD1, 5 bases. Trimming removed 7 bases from V and 3 bases from J, with 16 bases in between. The germline V gene encodes CDR1 MDHEN and CDR2 SYDVKM. The CDR3 contains 14 residues. Here the CDR3 reads CASTSWQGNYEQYF. The CDR3 DNA is TGTGCCAGCACCTCCTGGCAGGGTAACTACGAGCAGTACTTC.

This clone was seen only a few times. The chain uses TRBV28 and TRBJ2-5, with TRBD1 as a possible D gene (5 bases). The CDR3 is made up of 14 amino acids. V gave up 4 bases and J gave up 3 bases, with 12 bases separating them. Germline CDR1 is MDHEN and CDR2 is SYDVKM. For the CDR3, the DNA is TGTGCCAGCAGTTCCATCGGCAGGGAAGAGACCCAGTACTTC. As protein: CASSSIGREETQYF.

The V call is TRBV11-3, the J call TRBJ2-2; TRBD1 might be the D (6 bases). Germline CDR1 SGHNT, CDR2 YENEEA. V was clipped by 5 bases and J by 5 bases, with 9 bases between them. There are 13 residues in the CDR3. CDR3 in DNA: TGTGCCAGCAGCCCCACAGGGACCGGGGAGCTGTTTTTT. Translating it yields CASSPTGTGELFF. Drawing the rest from reference TRBV11-3 and TRBJ2-2, the complete variable domain is EAGVVQSPRYKIIEKKQPVAFWCNPISGHNTLYWYLQNLGQGPELLIRYENEEAVDDSQLPKDRFSAERLKGVDSTLKIQPAELGDSAVYLCASSPTGTGELFFGEGSRLTVL.

The V gene is TRBV5-4, the J gene TRBJ1-2; 9 nucleotides match TRBD1. V shed 4 bases, J shed 5 bases, and the junction held 6 bases outside the gene matches. Germline-derived CDR1 and CDR2 are SGHNT and YYREEE (reference sequence). This CDR3 spans 14 amino acids. The CDR3 here is CASSLRTGEYGYTF. In nucleotides, the CDR3 is TGTGCCAGCAGCCTTCGGACAGGGGAATATGGCTACACCTTC.

This sequence joins TRBV27 and TRBJ2-7, with 8 bases aligning to TRBD1. V was clipped by 4 bases and J by 1 base; unmatched bases: 0. CDR1 is MNHEY and CDR2 is SMNVEV in the germline V gene (reference sequence). The CDR3 sequence is 13 residues long. The DNA for the CDR3 is TGTGCCAGCAGTTGGACAGGGTCCTACGAGCAGTACTTC. It specifies CASSWTGSYEQYF.

The sample holds a few counts of this clone. The chain joins TRBV7-6 to TRBJ2-7, with a weak D call TRBD1 (5 bases). V gave up 1 base and J gave up 5 bases, with 12 bases separating them. This CDR3 has 14 residues. In germline, CDR1 is SGHVS, CDR2 FNYEAQ. CDR3 loop: CASSLGGPMNEQYF. The CDR3 DNA is TGTGCCAGCAGCTTAGGGGGCCCTATGAACGAGCAGTACTTC.

The rearrangement joins TRBV19 to TRBJ2-2; 9 bases match TRBD2. In germline, CDR1 is LNHDA, CDR2 SQIVND (reference sequence). The V gene end was trimmed by 8 bases and the J gene end by 5 bases; junction bases not matched to a gene: 15. The CDR3 extends over 17 amino acids. The CDR3 reads CASAPWTSALGTGELFF. The DNA for the CDR3 is TGTGCCAGTGCCCCCTGGACTAGCGCCCTGGGTACCGGGGAGCTGTTTTTT.

This clone is a singleton in its sample. The chain links TRBV14 to TRBJ2-1; the D gene is possibly TRBD2 (5 bases). V dropped 1 base and J dropped 2 bases, with 9 bases sitting between them. There are 15 residues in the CDR3. Germline CDR1 reads SGHDN; CDR2 reads FVKESK. The DNA for the CDR3 is TGTGCCAGCAGCCAAGCGGGGATCCCCTACAATGAGCAGTTCTTC. Its translation is CASSQAGIPYNEQFF.